A single sample gave rise to the 8 T cell receptor beta chains below, sequenced in a study of glioma-infiltrating T cells (dated by TCRdb to 2016 to 2017). The sample was run on an Illumina MiSeq. TCR alpha and beta CDR3 regions were amplified with the iRepertoire nested amplicon-rescue multiplex PCR (arm-PCR) platform from RNA. In TCRdb, the public reads were trimmed at Q25 with fastp and aligned with MiXCR, with productive beta chains retained. Identical CDR3 proteins give one entry, which carries the most common genes and DNA. This sample gives approximately 400,000 distinct CDR3 sequences in total; about 40% of them show up just once. 9.5% to 15% of the sample comes from the top ten. Material: glioma tissue, nonneoplastic brain tissue, or PBMCs (not recorded which). The source of these receptors is a human donor with low-grade glioma or glioblastoma, undergoing nonglioma brain surgery, or in good health (not recorded which).

This clonotype was picked up one time. The chain joins TRBV6-2 or TRBV6-3 to TRBJ2-1; TRBD2 agrees at 15 bases. Losses at the gene ends were 5 bases for V and 10 bases for J; bases not matched to a gene: 6. CDR1 and CDR2 from the germline V gene are MNHEY and SVGEGT. CDR3 length: 15 residues. The CDR3 region has the DNA TGTGCCAGCAGTCTTTGGACTAGCGGGAGGGAAGAGCAGTTCTTC. Translated: CASSLWTSGREEQFF.

In its sample, this clonotype was seen a few times. The chain recombines TRBV6-1 with TRBJ2-3, with TRBD2 as a possible D gene (10 bases). The CDR3 is 22 amino acids. Germline-derived CDR1 and CDR2 are MNHNS and SASEGT. Trimming left V 6 bases short and J 0 bases short, with 34 bases between. CDR3 region: CASRRPGPGTGMTSGSTDTQYF. As DNA, the CDR3 is TGTGCCAGCAGACGACCTGGTCCCGGGACAGGGATGACTAGCGGGAGCACAGATACGCAGTATTTT.

This clonotype came up many times. CDR3 residues: CASSLSPIPVNYGYTF. The CDR3 DNA reads as TGTGCCAGCAGCTTATCTCCAATACCCGTCAACTATGGCTACACCTTC. This sequence joins TRBV7-2 and TRBJ1-2; D unresolved. V was clipped by 2 bases and J by 2 bases, with 15 bases between them. Germline CDR1 reads SGHTA; CDR2 reads FQGNSA. The CDR3 runs 16 residues.

Concerning this clonotype itself: A single base separates this from a much larger clone, so it may be a read error. The chain links TRBV6-2 or TRBV6-3 to TRBJ1-5; D gene unclear. The CDR3 has 15 amino acids. Germline V gene lookup returns CDR1 MNHEY and CDR2 SVGEGT. V lost 7 bases, J lost 5 bases, and 18 bases lay in between. CDR3 region: CASIPGRVLYQPQHF. CDR3 bases: TGTGCCAGCATTCCTGGACGGGTTCTTTATCAGCCCCAGCATTTT.

This clonotype was observed a handful of times. CDR3 region: CASRSRVKENQPQHF. CDR3 sequence (DNA): TGTGCCAGCAGGTCCAGGGTTAAGGAGAATCAGCCCCAGCATTTT. V is TRBV6-1 and J is TRBJ1-5; the D gene is possibly TRBD1 (5 bases). V shed 6 bases and J shed 4 bases, with 16 bases lying between them. CDR1 and CDR2 (germline): MNHNS, SASEGT. This CDR3 region has 15 residues.

The chain couples TRBV28 to TRBJ2-3; D is ambiguous. V dropped 6 bases and J dropped 4 bases, with 11 bases sitting between them. The CDR3 loop spans 13 amino acids. Germline V gives CDR1 MDHEN, CDR2 SYDVKM. CDR3 coding DNA: TGTGCCAGCAGCCGGCCCTCAGCAGATACGCAGTATTTT. This sequence encodes CASSRPSADTQYF.

The sample holds many counts of this clonotype. The chain employs TRBV28 and TRBJ2-5; TRBD2 might be the D (5 bases). This CDR3 is 14 amino acids long. The V and J ends lost 7 bases and 2 bases respectively, with 14 bases between them. The germline V gene encodes CDR1 MDHEN and CDR2 SYDVKM. CDR3 sequence: CASKRQTIQETQYF. Written as DNA, the CDR3 is TGTGCCAGCAAGCGGCAGACGATTCAAGAGACCCAGTACTTC.

The V call is TRBV7-2, the J call TRBJ1-1, with a possible D match to TRBD1 (6 bases). This CDR3 region has 14 residues. From germline, CDR1 is SGHTA and CDR2 FQGNSA. The V gene lost 7 bases and the J gene lost 1 base, with 13 bases spanning the gap. The chain's CDR3 is CASNRGGRNTEAFF. CDR3 DNA sequence: TGTGCCAGCAATAGAGGGGGGCGGAACACTGAAGCTTTCTTT.